This T cell receptor beta chain was observed in a study of technical replicates of blood from a few donors. Method: immunoSEQ multiplex PCR; TCRdb's copy keeps in-frame clones and lacks some. The repertoire has more than 65,000 clones, approximately 78% of them found once; the top ten carry 3% to 5%. This CDR3 has 15 residues. V lost 4 bases and J lost 6, with 19 bases in between. The germline V gene has CDR1 LGHNA and CDR2 YNFKEQ. This clone was counted between two and nine times. The TCR sequence derives from a human donor in good health. Some clones in this sample may be carry-over from other donors' samples. Sequenced sample: PBMCs. The chain carries TRBV4-2 and TRBJ2-7; possibly TRBD1 for D (6 bases). CDR3 sequence (DNA): TGTGCCAGCAGCCCCCAAAAAGGACAGAAGGCCGAGCAGTACTTC. This gives the protein CASSPQKGQKAEQYF.